This T cell receptor beta chain was identified during a study of T cells in Graves' hyperthyroidism and ophthalmopathy (dated by TCRdb to between 2018 and 2020). Background on the whole study: Peripheral blood samples were taken at initial diagnosis, before any treatment was given. To identify TCR V-J signatures that set the groups apart, the researchers used a discovery cohort of about a hundred patients, made up of fewer than 50 with Graves' ophthalmopathy and 57 with stable Graves' hyperthyroidism. Prospective prediction of ophthalmopathy was tested in an independent validation cohort consisting of fewer than 20 hyperthyroidism patients and around 16 patients who later progressed to ophthalmopathy. For training and testing, the roughly 93 patients in the discovery cohort were randomly divided in a 7:3 ratio. In addition, the study compared T-cell repertoires in thyroid tissue and in blood from six Graves' hyperthyroidism patients. Following sampling, methimazole starting at 30 mg daily was given to hyperthyroidism patients, and high-dose intravenous methylprednisolone was given to ophthalmopathy patients. The paper describes TCR Vbeta CDR3 sequencing of fewer than 150 peripheral blood samples, made up of around 41 ophthalmopathy patients, roughly 72 hyperthyroidism patients and some 17 progressor patients. What the authors observed across the whole study: Blood samples also contained most of the expanded thyroid clonotypes (frequency above 0.001), which suggests that blood repertoires may reflect thyroid immune responses. A model built on a 13 V-J signature distinguished ophthalmopathy from stable hyperthyroidism, reaching roughly 88% sensitivity and about 81% specificity in cross-validation and 80%/75% in testing. Sample size was not statistically predetermined, and investigators were not blinded to group allocation. In validation, progression to ophthalmopathy was predicted by the model with about 70% sensitivity and under 85% specificity, a median of approximately 6.5 months before onset.

Taken from cysteine to phenylalanine, the CDR3 has 13 residues. The retained sequence is limited to the CDR3, 39 bases, with the frame set at the first base. At the junction V is shortened by 4 bases and J by 1 base, with 10 bases in between. CDR1 GTSNPN and CDR2 SVGIG are derived from the germline V gene (reference sequence). TCR beta CDR3 regions were amplified from RNA transcripts. The TCR CDR3 was subjected to a first round of RT-PCR using the HTBI primer set and the Qiagen OneStep RT-PCR kit. Libraries were constructed in a second round of multiplex PCR, after which size selection and purification were carried out. The libraries were sequenced on an Illumina HiSeq2000 using paired-end 100 bp reads. As for how the authors treated the data: SOAPnuke was used to process the raw data, with reads discarded if the reads contained adapters or uncalled bases, had a mean Phred below 15, or lacked an exact constant-primer or identifier match. COPE v1.2.5 was used to merge high-quality paired reads, and clonotypes were defined as unique nucleotide sequences. MiTCR v1.1 was used to align the clonotypes against IMGT TRBV, TRBD and TRBJ reference segments. The analysis was restricted to V-J combinations with a frequency above 0.0001, which together covered just over 98% of the repertoires. The TCS score was defined as the ratio of F50 (clonal expansion) to E x V (chaos), calculated using BLOSUM62-based TCRdist between CDR3 peptides within each V-J. Welch's t-statistics and random forest reduced fewer than 550 V-J features to 10 to 15, which were used in a naive Bayes classifier (R e1071). The public sequencing data were trimmed at Q25 with fastp and processed into clonotypes with MiXCR by TCRdb, which kept only in-frame beta chains. Entries that share a CDR3 protein sequence are merged under the most common genes and DNA. The V and J calls were not made by the authors but by TCRdb's processing. The sample table contains a few hundred thousand distinct CDR3 sequences; only one count was recorded for about 15% of them. The ten largest clonotypes hold approximately 15% of the sample.

Graves' hyperthyroidism was defined as stable when no progression to ophthalmopathy occurred over 18 months of follow-up. Hyperthyroidism patients were newly diagnosed, with disease duration under 2 months, and aged 18 to 65 years. Any patient with an uncontrolled infection, another autoimmune disease, pregnancy or lactation was excluded. Diagnoses relied on clinical symptoms, serum thyroxine and TRAb, thyroid ultrasound and orbital computed tomography. Ficoll-Paque density gradient centrifugation was used to isolate PBMCs from around 9.1 ml of fresh peripheral blood. Total RNA was extracted using Trizol reagent, and RNA quality was assessed on an Agilent 2100 Bioanalyzer. This clonotype was detected ten times or more. It has no known antigen specificity. No much larger clone is present one base from it, and per-base qualities are unavailable.

The receptor chain draws on TRBV30 and TRBJ1-1; the D gene remains uncertain. The source material was blood. The clonotype comes from a woman aged 40 to 49 with Graves' hyperthyroidism. The CDR3 reads CAWTLQSNTEAFF. The bases read TGTGCCTGGACGCTCCAGTCGAACACTGAAGCTTTCTTT.